These 10 T cell receptor beta chains share one sample of origin, sequenced in a study of identical twins. TCRdb passed the 5' RACE reads through MiXCR, listing each CDR3 protein once. The data show under 900,000 distinct CDR3 sequences, 15% to 20% seen once. Another study also made use of these data, one on T cells expressing NK-cell markers.

The sample consisted of PBMCs. These receptor sequences come from a woman younger than 35 in good health.

The chain couples TRBV7-2 to TRBJ1-3; D not certain. CDR1 and CDR2 (germline): SGHTA, FQGNSA. V was shortened by 4 bases and J by 2 bases, with 9 bases between the two germline ends. This CDR3 comprises 14 residues. The CDR3, as DNA: TGTGCCAGCAGCTCCGGGTATCCTGGAAACACCATATATTTT. Its protein product is CASSSGYPGNTIYF.

This clonotype came up a few times. The chain employs TRBV7-9 and TRBJ1-1; the D is unclear. In germline, CDR1 is SEHNR, CDR2 FQNEAQ (reference sequence). With 4 bases removed from V and 1 base from J, the gap between germline ends came to 10 bases. The CDR3 extends over 14 amino acids. CDR3 sequence (DNA): TGTGCCAGCAGCTCCCCCGGTAAGAACACTGAAGCTTTCTTT. As protein: CASSSPGKNTEAFF.

This clonotype came up a few times. The genes are TRBV10-3 and TRBJ2-1, with 10 bases aligning to TRBD1. Per the germline V gene, CDR1 is ENHRY and CDR2 is SYGVKD. Trimming at V came to 7 bases and at J to 8 bases, leaving 2 bases not matched to a gene. The length of the CDR3 is 12 residues. CDR3 amino acids: CAIKGTGDEQFF. In DNA, the CDR3 is TGTGCCATCAAAGGGACAGGGGATGAGCAGTTCTTC.

This chain joins TRBV9 and TRBJ2-2, with D tentatively TRBD2 (5 bases). Germline-derived CDR1 and CDR2 are SGDLS and YYNGEE. The CDR3 contains 14 residues. Between the trimmed V and J ends, which lost 5 bases and 3 bases, there was a span of 11 bases. The CDR3 spells CASSRGSDTGELFF. DNA of the CDR3: TGTGCCAGCAGTCGTGGGAGCGACACCGGGGAGCTGTTTTTT.

This clonotype occurred once. The CDR3 spells CSVVRLYNEQFF. CDR3 bases: TGCAGCGTTGTCCGTTTATACAATGAGCAGTTCTTC. This chain uses TRBV29-1 with TRBJ2-1, with unresolved D. Per the germline V gene, CDR1 is SQVTM and CDR2 is ANQGSEA. V was cut by 4 bases and J by 4 bases, with 8 bases left in between. This CDR3 is built from 12 residues.

The chain recombines TRBV5-1 with TRBJ1-3; D uncertain. Germline V gives CDR1 SGHRS, CDR2 YFSETQ. Trimming took 0 bases from V and 8 from J, leaving 9 bases between them. The CDR3 sequence is 13 residues long. The CDR3 protein is CASSLAEGYTIYF. CDR3 nucleotide sequence: TGCGCCAGCAGCTTGGCGGAGGGCTACACCATATATTTT.

Only a few counts were recorded for this clonotype. The rearrangement links TRBV20-1 to TRBJ1-1; D may be TRBD1 (5 bases). Germline CDR1 and CDR2: DFQATT and SNEGSKA (reference sequence). CDR3 length equals 11 residues. V was clipped by 2 bases and J by 8 bases, with 9 bases between them. Here the CDR3 reads CSARPGREAFF. The DNA of the CDR3 is TGCAGTGCTAGACCGGGACGGGAAGCTTTCTTT.

The chain employs TRBV6-2 or TRBV6-3 and TRBJ1-6; no definite D call. The CDR3 loop spans 13 amino acids. Trimming cost V 7 bases and J 14 bases, with 18 bases left between them. Germline V lookup: CDR1 MNHEY, CDR2 SVGEGT. Written as DNA, the CDR3 is TGTGCCAGCACCACCTGGCTGCGGAAGGCCCTCCACTTT. Encoded protein: CASTTWLRKALHF.

This clonotype was recorded a few times. V is TRBV27 and J is TRBJ2-7, with D perhaps TRBD2 (6 bases). Trimming pared 2 bases from V and 2 bases from J, leaving 10 bases between. The CDR3 has 14 residues. CDR1 is MNHEY and CDR2 is SMNVEV in the germline V gene (reference sequence). The CDR3: CASSLRRAAYEQYF. CDR3 coding DNA: TGTGCCAGCAGTTTAAGGAGGGCCGCCTACGAGCAGTACTTC.

This clonotype was seen only a few times. V and J are TRBV4-3 and TRBJ2-3; 9 bases are a match to TRBD2. Losses at the gene ends were 0 bases for V and 4 bases for J; bases not matched to a gene: 5. In germline, CDR1 is LGHNA, CDR2 YSLEER. The CDR3 covers 16 residues. As DNA, the CDR3 is TGCGCCAGCAGCCAAGAAAGTAGCGGGAGTGCAGATACGCAGTATTTT. This sequence encodes CASSQESSGSADTQYF.